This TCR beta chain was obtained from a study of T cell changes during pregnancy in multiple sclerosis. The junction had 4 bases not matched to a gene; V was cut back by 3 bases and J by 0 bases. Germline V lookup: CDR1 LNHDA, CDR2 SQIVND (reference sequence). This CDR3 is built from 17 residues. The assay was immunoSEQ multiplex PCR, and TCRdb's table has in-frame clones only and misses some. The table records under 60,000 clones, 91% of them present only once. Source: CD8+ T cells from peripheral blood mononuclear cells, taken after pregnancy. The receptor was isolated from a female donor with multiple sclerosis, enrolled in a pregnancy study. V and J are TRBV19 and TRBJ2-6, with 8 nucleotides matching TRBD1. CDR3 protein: CASSIDRGDSGANVLTF. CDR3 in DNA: TGTGCCAGTAGTATTGACAGGGGAGACTCTGGGGCCAACGTCCTGACTTTC.